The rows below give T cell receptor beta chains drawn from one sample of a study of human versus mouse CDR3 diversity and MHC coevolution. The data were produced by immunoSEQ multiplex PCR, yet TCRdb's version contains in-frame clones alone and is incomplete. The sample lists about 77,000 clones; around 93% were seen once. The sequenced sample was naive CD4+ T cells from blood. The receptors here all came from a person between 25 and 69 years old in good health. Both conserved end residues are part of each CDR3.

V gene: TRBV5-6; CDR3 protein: CASSLGGRTGAMNTEAFF
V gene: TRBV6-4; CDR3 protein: CASSTVGTGDGYTF
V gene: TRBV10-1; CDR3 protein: CASSESALAGVSEQFF
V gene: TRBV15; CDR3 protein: CATSTGTGDGYTF
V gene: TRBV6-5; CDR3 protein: CASSYSKPAYEQYF
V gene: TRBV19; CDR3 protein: CASAWDSSTNEKLFF
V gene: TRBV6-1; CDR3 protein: CASSETVDSGYTF
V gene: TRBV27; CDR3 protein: CASSGGWVNTEAFF
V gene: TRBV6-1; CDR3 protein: CASSESRWEQYF
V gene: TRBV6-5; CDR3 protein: CASRAGTYYGYTF
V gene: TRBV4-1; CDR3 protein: CASSQDTGGNTIYF
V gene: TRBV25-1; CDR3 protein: CASSQGAQETQYF
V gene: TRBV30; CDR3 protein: CAWSAGQGNSYEQYF
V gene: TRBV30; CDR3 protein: CAWSVGDNSPLHF
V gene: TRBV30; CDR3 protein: CAWTVGASTDTQYF
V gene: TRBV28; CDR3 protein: CASHSVQGLWEQYF
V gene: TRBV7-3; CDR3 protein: CASSQPGQGAREAFF
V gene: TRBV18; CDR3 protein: CASSPVGGQSSGNTIYF
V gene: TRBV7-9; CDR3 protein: CASSTSDSANTGELFF
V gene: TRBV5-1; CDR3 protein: CASSLAVGADLYEQYF
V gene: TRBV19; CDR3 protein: CASSIGGLAGGIIQYF
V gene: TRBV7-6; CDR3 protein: CASSLFQTSGSTYEQYF
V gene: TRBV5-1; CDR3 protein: CASSLGSGNTGELFF
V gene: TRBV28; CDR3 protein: CAGRGERGYTF
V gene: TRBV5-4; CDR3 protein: CASSLGLAGGFNEQFF
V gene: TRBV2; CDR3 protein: CASSQDSNYGYTF
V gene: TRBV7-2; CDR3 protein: CASSSSWGVGELFF
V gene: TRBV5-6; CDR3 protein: CASSGTGQINEQFF
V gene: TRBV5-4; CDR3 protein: CASSLDRTPYGYTF
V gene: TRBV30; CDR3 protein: CASTGTGVTGELFF
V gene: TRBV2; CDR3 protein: CASSEGGEAFF
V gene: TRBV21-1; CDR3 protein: CASSNWSRTRVDDAQFF
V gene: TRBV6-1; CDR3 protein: CASSEASGGAWNEQFF
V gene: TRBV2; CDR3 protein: CASSEASGGANEQFF
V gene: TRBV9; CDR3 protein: CASSDLGARTQYF
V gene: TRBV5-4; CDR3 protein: CASSLAGGSYGYTF
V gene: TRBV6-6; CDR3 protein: CASSTQQLSYNEQFF
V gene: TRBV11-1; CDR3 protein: CASSRDTFSYEQYF
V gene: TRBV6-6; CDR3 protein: CASRTTENTEAFF
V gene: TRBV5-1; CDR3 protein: CASSLWLTGGTEAFF
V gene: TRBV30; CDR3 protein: CAWSVQGDSYEQYF
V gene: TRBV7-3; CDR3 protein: CASSLRGGEDNEQFF
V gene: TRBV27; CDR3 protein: CASRPQGYNGELFF
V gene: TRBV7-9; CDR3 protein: CATTAQGFVYEQYF
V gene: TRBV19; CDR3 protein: CASSIHRDQGQFF
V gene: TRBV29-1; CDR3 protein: CSVEKTGVGTDTQYF
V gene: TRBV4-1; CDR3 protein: CASSQGLAGLFIGELFF
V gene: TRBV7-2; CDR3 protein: CASSDNLSSYNEQFF
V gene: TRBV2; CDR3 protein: CASRRIPSTDTQYF
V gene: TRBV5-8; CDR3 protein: CASAGHLNTEAFF
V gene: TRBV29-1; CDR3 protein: CSVSRGVGSHEQYF
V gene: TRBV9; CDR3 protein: CASSVSRAGEQYF
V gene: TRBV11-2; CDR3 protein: CASSLAQEGGYTF